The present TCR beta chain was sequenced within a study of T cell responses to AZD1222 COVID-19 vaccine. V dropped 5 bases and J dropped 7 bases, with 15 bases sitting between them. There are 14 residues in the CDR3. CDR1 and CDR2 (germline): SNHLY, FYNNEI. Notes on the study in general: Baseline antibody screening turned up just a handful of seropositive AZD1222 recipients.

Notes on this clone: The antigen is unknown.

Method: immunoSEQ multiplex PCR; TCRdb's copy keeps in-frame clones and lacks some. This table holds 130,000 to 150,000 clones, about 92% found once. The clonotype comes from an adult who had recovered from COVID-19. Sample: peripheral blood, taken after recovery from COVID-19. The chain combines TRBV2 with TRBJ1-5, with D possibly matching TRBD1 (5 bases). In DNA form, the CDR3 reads TGTGCCAGCAGTCCAGGGCCCCCAGGACAGCCCCAGCATTTT. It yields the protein CASSPGPPGQPQHF.